The 10 T cell receptor beta chains given below trace back to one sample, sequenced in a study of lymphopenia after photon versus proton radiotherapy. Profiled with immunoSEQ multiplex PCR; TCRdb holds only in-frame clones, not every one. Here the sample spans about 68,000 clones, roughly 90% being singletons. Sequencing was performed on peripheral blood, taken from a patient treated with photon-based radiotherapy. These receptors originate from a woman aged 65 to 85 with pancreatic cancer.

The chain has TRBV6-5 and TRBJ2-3; no clear D gene. The V end lost 4 bases, the J end lost 5 bases, and 10 bases lay between the germline ends. Germline lookup yields CDR1 MNHEY and CDR2 SVGAGI. The CDR3 covers 13 residues. The CDR3 is CASSSYQRDTQYF. In DNA form, the CDR3 reads TGTGCCAGCAGTTCCTACCAGCGAGATACGCAGTATTTT.

The gene calls are TRBV6-5 and TRBJ2-1, with 8 bases aligning to TRBD2. Germline V gives CDR1 MNHEY, CDR2 SVGAGI. V shed 0 bases and J 8 bases; nucleotides not matched to a gene: 9. The CDR3 covers 16 residues. CDR3 nucleotide sequence: TGTGCCAGCAGTTACTCGGGCGGGGGGCGCTTGGATGAGCAGTTCTTC. It codes for CASSYSGGGRLDEQFF.

The V and J genes are TRBV30 and TRBJ2-7; 9 positions match TRBD1. The CDR3 contains 15 residues. With 3 bases clipped from V and 3 bases from J, the junction kept 9 bases outside the gene matches. CDR1 and CDR2 from the germline V gene are GTSNPN and SVGIG (reference sequence). CDR3 in DNA: TGTGCCTGGAGGCCGGGACAGGGAGGGTACTACGAGCAGTACTTC. Its translation is CAWRPGQGGYYEQYF.

The chain joins TRBV29-1 to TRBJ2-1, with 11 bases aligning to TRBD2. Germline V CDR1 and CDR2: SQVTM, ANQGSEA. J lost 5 bases, V lost 2 bases, and 5 bases had no gene match. CDR3 size: 15 residues. The DNA for the CDR3 is TGCAGCGTTGAATTGGCTAGCGGGAGGAACAATGAGCAGTTCTTC. Amino acids: CSVELASGRNNEQFF.

V and J are TRBV10-3 and TRBJ2-4; unclear D gene. Looked up from germline, CDR1 is ENHRY and CDR2 is SYGVKD. Trimming left V 5 bases short and J 6 bases short, with 11 bases between. The CDR3 spans 13 residues. This CDR3 reads CAISNPTLNIQYF. The CDR3 DNA is TGTGCCATCAGTAACCCCACCCTAAACATTCAGTACTTC.

The V call is TRBV19, the J call TRBJ2-5, with 8 bases that match TRBD2. The CDR3 totals 13 residues. The V gene's germline CDR1 is LNHDA and CDR2 SQIVND (reference sequence). V was clipped by 11 bases and J by 4 bases; unmatched bases: 9. The DNA of the CDR3 is TGTGCCCTTAGCGGGATCGGGCCAGAGACCCAGTACTTC. The encoded protein is CALSGIGPETQYF.

This clone was seen once. This sequence joins TRBV4-3 and TRBJ2-7; the match to TRBD2 covers 12 bases. The CDR3 totals 16 residues. CDR1 is LGHNA and CDR2 is YSLEER in the germline V gene. Trimming at V came to 1 base and at J to 4 bases, leaving 5 bases not matched to a gene. The CDR3 sequence: CASSQVASGRVYEQYF. For the CDR3, the DNA is TGCGCCAGCAGCCAAGTTGCTAGCGGGAGGGTGTACGAGCAGTACTTC.

The chain is built from TRBV19 and TRBJ1-5; no clear D. The germline V gene has CDR1 LNHDA and CDR2 SQIVND (reference sequence). Trimming pared 1 base from V and 4 bases from J, leaving 17 bases between. The length of the CDR3 is 17 residues. The CDR3 here is CASSIGPLRRRNQPQHF. The CDR3 DNA is TGTGCCAGTAGTATAGGGCCCTTACGAAGGCGAAATCAGCCCCAGCATTTT.

The chain carries TRBV19 and TRBJ1-5; D not certain. The CDR3 totals 15 residues. The germline V gene has CDR1 LNHDA and CDR2 SQIVND (reference sequence). The V gene lost 3 bases and the J gene lost 0 bases, with 9 bases spanning the gap. CDR3 sequence reads: CASSISVYSNQPQHF. The DNA for the CDR3 is TGTGCCAGTAGTATCTCAGTATATAGCAATCAGCCCCAGCATTTT.

The table lists this clone with a few counts. This chain connects TRBV4-2 to TRBJ1-2; no reliable D call. V lost 0 bases and J 6 bases, leaving 8 bases between the germline ends. CDR1 is LGHNA and CDR2 is YNFKEQ in the germline V gene. CDR3 length: 13 amino acids. CDR3 amino acids: CASSQDRHNGYTF. The DNA for the CDR3 is TGTGCCAGCAGCCAAGATAGGCATAATGGCTACACCTTC.